This T cell receptor beta chain derives from a study of identical twins. About this clonotype itself: Antigen unknown.

Study-wide results and limits: Those out-of-frame alpha sequences shared by twins showed an excess of low generation probability. Memory repertoires showed no such pattern, whereas abundant cord blood beta clonotypes carried fewer insertions.

Via MiXCR, TCRdb re-called the 5' RACE reads, giving one row per CDR3 protein. Among approximately 600,000 distinct CDR3 sequences listed, 9.5% to 10% were seen once. The CDR3 is made up of 14 amino acids. The germline V and J ends were trimmed by 5 bases and 7 bases, with 18 bases remaining between them. Germline CDR1 reads MDHEN; CDR2 reads SYDVKM. These data also featured in a second study, about yellow fever vaccine responses in identical twins.

The sequence came from a woman under 30 in good health. Sequenced sample: PBMCs. The chain uses TRBV28 and TRBJ2-7; perhaps TRBD2 as D (7 bases). CDR3 nucleotides: TGTGCCAGCAGTCGGGGGGACATCTCGGGGGAGCAGTACTTC. The encoded protein is CASSRGDISGEQYF.